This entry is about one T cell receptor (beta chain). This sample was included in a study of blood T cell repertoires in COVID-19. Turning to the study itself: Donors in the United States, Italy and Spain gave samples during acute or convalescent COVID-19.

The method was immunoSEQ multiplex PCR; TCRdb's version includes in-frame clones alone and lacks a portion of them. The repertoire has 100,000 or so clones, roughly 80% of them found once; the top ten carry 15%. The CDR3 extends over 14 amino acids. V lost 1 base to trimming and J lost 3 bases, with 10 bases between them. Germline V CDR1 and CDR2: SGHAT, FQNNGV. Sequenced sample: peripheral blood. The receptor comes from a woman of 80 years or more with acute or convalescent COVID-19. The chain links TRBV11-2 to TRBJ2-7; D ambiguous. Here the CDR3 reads CASSLVAGNYEQYV. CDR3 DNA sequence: TGTGCCAGCAGCTTAGTGGCAGGAAACTACGAGCAGTACGTC.